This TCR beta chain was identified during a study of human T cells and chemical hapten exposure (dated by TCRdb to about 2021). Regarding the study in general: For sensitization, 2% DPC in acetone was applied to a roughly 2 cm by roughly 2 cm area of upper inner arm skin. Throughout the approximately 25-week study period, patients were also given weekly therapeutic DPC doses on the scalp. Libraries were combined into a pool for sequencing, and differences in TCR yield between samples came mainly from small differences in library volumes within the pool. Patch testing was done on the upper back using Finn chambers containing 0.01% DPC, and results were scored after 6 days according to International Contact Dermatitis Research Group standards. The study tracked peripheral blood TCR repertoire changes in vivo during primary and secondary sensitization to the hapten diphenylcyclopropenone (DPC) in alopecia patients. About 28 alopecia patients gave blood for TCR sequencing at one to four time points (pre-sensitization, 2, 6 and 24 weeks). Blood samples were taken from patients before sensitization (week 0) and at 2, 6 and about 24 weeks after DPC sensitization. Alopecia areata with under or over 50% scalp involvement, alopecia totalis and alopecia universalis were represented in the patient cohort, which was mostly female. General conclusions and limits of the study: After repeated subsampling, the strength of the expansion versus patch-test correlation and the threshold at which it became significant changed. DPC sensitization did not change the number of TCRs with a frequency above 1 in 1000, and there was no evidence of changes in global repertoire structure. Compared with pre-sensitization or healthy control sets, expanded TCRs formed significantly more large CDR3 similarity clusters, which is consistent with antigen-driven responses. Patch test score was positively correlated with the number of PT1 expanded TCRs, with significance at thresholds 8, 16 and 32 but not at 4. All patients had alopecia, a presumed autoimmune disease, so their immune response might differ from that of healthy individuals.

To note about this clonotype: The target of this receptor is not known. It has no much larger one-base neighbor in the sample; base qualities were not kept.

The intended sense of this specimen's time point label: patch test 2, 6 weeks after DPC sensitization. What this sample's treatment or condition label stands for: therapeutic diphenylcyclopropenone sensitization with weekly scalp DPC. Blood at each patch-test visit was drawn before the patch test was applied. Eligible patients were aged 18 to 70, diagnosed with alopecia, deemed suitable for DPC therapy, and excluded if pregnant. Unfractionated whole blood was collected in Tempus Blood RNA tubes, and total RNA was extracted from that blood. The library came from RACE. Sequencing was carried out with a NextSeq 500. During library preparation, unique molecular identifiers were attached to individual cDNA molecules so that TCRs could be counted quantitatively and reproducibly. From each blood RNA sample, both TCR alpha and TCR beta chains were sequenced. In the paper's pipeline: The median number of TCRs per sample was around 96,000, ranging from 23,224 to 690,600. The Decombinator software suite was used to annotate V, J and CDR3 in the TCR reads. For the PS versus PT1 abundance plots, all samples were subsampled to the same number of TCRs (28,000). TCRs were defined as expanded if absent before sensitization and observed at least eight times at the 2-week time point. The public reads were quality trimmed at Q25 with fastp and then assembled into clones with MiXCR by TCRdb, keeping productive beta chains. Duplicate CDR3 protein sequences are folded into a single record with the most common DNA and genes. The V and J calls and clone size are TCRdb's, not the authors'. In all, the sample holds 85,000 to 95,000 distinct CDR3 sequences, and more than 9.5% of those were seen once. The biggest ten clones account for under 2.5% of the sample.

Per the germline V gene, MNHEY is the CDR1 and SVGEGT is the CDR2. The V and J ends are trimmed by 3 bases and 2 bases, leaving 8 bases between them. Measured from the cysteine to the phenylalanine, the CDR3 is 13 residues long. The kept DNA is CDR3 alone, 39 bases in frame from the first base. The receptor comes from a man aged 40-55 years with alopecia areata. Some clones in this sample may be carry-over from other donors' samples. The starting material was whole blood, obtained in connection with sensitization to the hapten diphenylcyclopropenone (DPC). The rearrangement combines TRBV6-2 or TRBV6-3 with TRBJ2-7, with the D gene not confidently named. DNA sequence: TGTGCCAGCAGTTATGGGCCAGCCTACGAGCAGTACTTC. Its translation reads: CASSYGPAYEQYF.